One sample yielded the 28 T cell receptor beta chains listed below, sequenced in a study of T cell repertoires in cytomegalovirus infection. TCRdb reprocessed the reads via MiXCR and lists one record per CDR3 protein. The repertoire includes around 740,000 distinct CDR3 sequences, 35% of them detected once, and around 2.8% sits in the top ten. The material sequenced was PBMCs. Every receptor here comes from a human donor in good health (CMV status not recorded). Some clones in this sample may be carry-over from other donors' samples.

The sample holds a few counts of this clonotype. This chain connects TRBV7-6 to TRBJ2-2, with 10 bases matching TRBD2. V gave up 5 bases and J gave up 6 bases; unmatched junction bases: 6. The germline CDR1 and CDR2 sequences are SGHVS and FNYEAQ. The CDR3 totals 15 residues. The CDR3 loop is CASSGLAEVPGELFF. In DNA, the CDR3 is TGTGCCAGCAGCGGACTAGCGGAGGTTCCCGGGGAGCTGTTTTTT.

Regarding this clonotype: The junction differs from germline at one of its ends, possibly a read error. The chain combines TRBV7-9 with TRBJ2-1; tentatively, D is TRBD2 (6 bases). Germline V CDR1 and CDR2: SEHNR, FQNEAQ (reference sequence). CDR3 size: 11 residues. This CDR3 is CASSLVWDSNF. The CDR3 DNA is TGTGCCAGCAGCTTAGTCTGGGACTCCAATTTC.

This clonotype was detected a few times. The rearrangement links TRBV7-6 to TRBJ2-1; TRBD2 matches 11 bases. CDR3 length: 15 residues. CDR1 is SGHVS and CDR2 is FNYEAQ in the germline V gene. V shed 3 bases and J 8 bases; nucleotides not matched to a gene: 6. CDR3 region: CASSFLAGGGDEQFF. The CDR3 nucleotides are TGTGCCAGCAGCTTTCTAGCGGGGGGCGGGGATGAGCAGTTCTTC.

This clonotype occurred a few times. The rearrangement uses TRBV20-1 and TRBJ2-3; 7 bases agree with TRBD2. CDR1 is DFQATT and CDR2 is SNEGSKA in the germline V gene (reference sequence). This CDR3 spans 15 amino acids. With V trimmed by 1 base and J by 2 bases, 6 bases remained unmatched. The CDR3 region has the DNA TGCAGTGCTAGAGCCTGGGGGGGGTCCACAGATACGCAGTATTTT. It yields the protein CSARAWGGSTDTQYF.

This clonotype was seen many times. V and J are TRBV7-2 and TRBJ1-5; D not certain. Germline CDR1 SGHTA, CDR2 FQGNSA. The CDR3 length is 12 residues. The V end was cut by 2 bases, the J end by 4 bases, with 3 bases between. The CDR3: CASSLFNQPQHF. CDR3 in DNA: TGTGCCAGCAGCTTATTTAATCAGCCCCAGCATTTT.

This chain uses TRBV9 with TRBJ2-2, with 8 bases fitting TRBD2. Germline V gene sequence: CDR1 SGDLS, CDR2 YYNGEE. The CDR3 has 15 amino acids. V was clipped by 0 bases and J by 6 bases; unmatched bases: 4. Here the CDR3 DNA reads TGTGCCAGCAGCGTAGCGAGCGGGAGTGCCGGGGAGCTGTTTTTT. Its translation: CASSVASGSAGELFF.

This clonotype was counted a single time. J is TRBJ2-7 and V is TRBV5-5; D is perhaps TRBD2 (6 bases). This CDR3 has 19 residues. V was shortened by 3 bases and J by 2 bases, with 27 bases between the two germline ends. Germline loops: CDR1 SGHKS, CDR2 YYEKEE (reference sequence). CDR3 sequence: CASSWWGVGSGRNPYEQYF. CDR3 coding DNA: TGTGCCAGCAGCTGGTGGGGCGTCGGGAGCGGTCGAAACCCCTACGAGCAGTACTTC.

The J gene is TRBJ1-2, the V gene TRBV19; D not resolved. The CDR3 runs to 17 residues. V was trimmed by 5 bases and J by 8 bases, leaving 27 bases between them. Germline V gene lookup returns CDR1 LNHDA and CDR2 SQIVND (reference sequence). Written as DNA, the CDR3 is TGTGCCAGTAGTTGGGTCGCGGTTGGCGGACCAACGGAGGGCTACACCTTC. It yields the protein CASSWVAVGGPTEGYTF. The whole variable domain, remainder taken from reference TRBV19 and TRBJ1-2, is DGGITQSPKYLFRKEGQNVTLSCEQNLNHDAMYWYRQDPGQGLRLIYYSQIVNDFQKGDIAEGYSVSREKKESFPLTVTSAQKNPTAFYLCASSWVAVGGPTEGYTFGSGTRLTVV.

The rearrangement uses TRBV3-1 and TRBJ2-5; no definite D call. Trimming pared 2 bases from V and 6 bases from J, leaving 7 bases between. Germline CDR1 reads LGHDT; CDR2 reads YNNKEL (reference sequence). The CDR3 is 12 residues long. The CDR3 region has the DNA TGTGCCAGCAGCCAATTAAGGAAGACCCAGTACTTC. Protein product: CASSQLRKTQYF.

The J gene is TRBJ1-2, the V gene TRBV13, with D perhaps TRBD1 (5 bases). The germline V gene encodes CDR1 PRHDT and CDR2 FYEKMQ (reference sequence). Trimming removed 2 bases at V and 8 bases at J, with 12 bases between. The CDR3 has 13 amino acids. The CDR3 spells CASSLRRGIGYTF. The CDR3 region has the DNA TGTGCCAGCAGCTTAAGGCGGGGGATCGGCTACACCTTC.

The chain joins TRBV20-1 to TRBJ1-1, with D unresolved. CDR1 is DFQATT and CDR2 is SNEGSKA in the germline V gene (reference sequence). V was shortened by 0 bases and J by 4 bases, with 15 bases between the two germline ends. The CDR3 has 15 amino acids. The DNA of the CDR3 is TGCAGTGCTAGAGATCCCCGCTCAATTATCACTGAAGCTTTCTTT. Protein: CSARDPRSIITEAFF.

V usage is TRBV28 and J usage is TRBJ1-5; 7 bases are a match to TRBD1. Germline CDR1 reads MDHEN; CDR2 reads SYDVKM. The CDR3 totals 16 residues. The J segment lost 3 bases and the V segment lost 5 bases, leaving 10 bases of the junction unmatched. The CDR3 loop is CASSIYRGEDNQPQHF. CDR3 coding DNA: TGTGCCAGCAGTATCTACAGGGGAGAGGACAATCAGCCCCAGCATTTT.

Note on this clonotype: One end of the junction fails to match germline, which may point to a read error. V gene TRBV7-6 combines with J gene TRBJ2-2; TRBD2 aligns across 12 bases. CDR1 and CDR2 (germline): SGHVS, FNYEAQ. This CDR3 spans 16 amino acids. In DNA form, the CDR3 reads TGTGCCAGCAGCCTAGCGGGAGGGTTAAACACCGGGGAGCTGTTTTTT. This encodes CASSLAGGLNTGELFF.

This clonotype was detected only a few times. The rearrangement uses TRBV12-3 or TRBV12-4 and TRBJ1-1, with no clear D. Trimming removed 7 bases at V and 4 bases at J, with 19 bases between. The CDR3 extends over 15 amino acids. CDR3 nucleotides: TGTGCCAGCAACTTACCGGGCCCCGGGGTCACTGAAGCTTTCTTT. Its translation: CASNLPGPGVTEAFF.

This clonotype is a singleton in its sample. V and J are TRBV28 and TRBJ2-7; the match to TRBD2 covers 12 bases. The germline CDR1 and CDR2 sequences are MDHEN and SYDVKM. This CDR3 has 16 residues. Unmatched junction bases numbered 5, after V lost 5 bases and J lost 0 bases. The CDR3 protein is CASSTSGRKSSYEQYF. CDR3 sequence (DNA): TGTGCCAGCAGTACTAGCGGGAGGAAAAGCTCCTACGAGCAGTACTTC.

The chain links TRBV20-1 to TRBJ2-2; perhaps TRBD2 as D (5 bases). Germline CDR1 reads DFQATT; CDR2 reads SNEGSKA (reference sequence). V lost 1 base and J 7 bases, leaving 7 bases between the germline ends. The CDR3 sequence is 12 residues long. CDR3 loop: CSARGADGELFF. The CDR3 DNA reads as TGCAGTGCTAGAGGAGCGGACGGGGAGCTGTTTTTT.

The V gene is TRBV2, the J gene TRBJ1-1; TRBD1 matches at 8 bases. Germline V gene sequence: CDR1 SNHLY, CDR2 FYNNEI. The CDR3 is 12 residues long. V was clipped by 5 bases and J by 7 bases; unmatched bases: 3. CDR3 protein: CASSNRGFEAFF. The CDR3 nucleotides read TGTGCCAGCAGTAACAGGGGGTTTGAAGCTTTCTTT.

The chain recombines TRBV12-5 with TRBJ2-1; the D is unclear. Germline loops: CDR1 LGHNT, CDR2 FRNRAP. Deletions cut 2 bases from V and 0 bases from J, with 8 bases between. The CDR3 runs 15 residues. The CDR3, as DNA: TGTGCTAGTGGTTTGTCCCTAAGCTCCTACAATGAGCAGTTCTTC. Translation: CASGLSLSSYNEQFF.

This sequence joins TRBV15 and TRBJ2-1; 7 nucleotides align to TRBD2. The CDR3 runs to 14 residues. With 0 bases clipped from V and 7 bases from J, the junction kept 3 bases outside the gene matches. Germline CDR1 and CDR2: LNHNV and YYDKDF (reference sequence). CDR3 residues: CATSRDREGNEQFF. The CDR3 DNA is TGTGCCACCAGCAGAGACAGGGAGGGAAATGAGCAGTTCTTC. Using reference TRBV15 and TRBJ2-1 for the parts outside the CDR3, the full variable domain is DAMVIQNPRYQVTQFGKPVTLSCSQTLNHNVMYWYQQKSSQAPKLLFHYYDKDFNNEADTPDNFQSRRPNTSFCFLDIRSPGLGDTAMYLCATSRDREGNEQFFGPGTRLTVL.

As concerns this clonotype: One junction end does not reproduce the germline sequence, and a read error may be involved. The chain couples TRBV28 to TRBJ1-1, with TRBD1 as a possible D gene (5 bases). From germline, CDR1 is MDHEN and CDR2 SYDVKM. The CDR3 runs to 12 residues. The CDR3 protein is CALSGPDTGAFF. In DNA form, the CDR3 reads TGTGCCCTCTCGGGACCGGACACTGGAGCTTTCTTT.

A word on this clonotype: A much larger clone differs by one base, so this may be a read error. The chain is built from TRBV7-3 and TRBJ1-1; no definite D call. The CDR3 runs 11 residues. Germline CDR1 reads SGHTA; CDR2 reads FQGTGA. DNA for the CDR3: TGTGCCAGCAGCTTAACGGGTGAAGCTTTATTT. Its protein is CASSLTGEALF.

This clonotype came up once. V usage is TRBV5-6 and J usage is TRBJ2-1, with 7 bases identical to TRBD2. This CDR3 comprises 13 residues. V lost 4 bases, J lost 8 bases, and 6 bases stayed unmatched. CDR1 and CDR2 from the germline V gene are SGHDT and YYEEEE. The CDR3 DNA reads as TGTGCCAGCAGCGTGGGACTACACTATGAGCAGTTCTTC. Amino acid sequence: CASSVGLHYEQFF.

The chain joins TRBV5-1 to TRBJ1-1; 7 bases are shared with TRBD1. This CDR3 is 15 amino acids long. CDR1 SGHRS and CDR2 YFSETQ come from the germline V gene. J gave up 1 base and V 2 bases, and 5 bases lay outside the gene matches. This chain's CDR3 is CASSLGGSKNTEAFF. Here the CDR3 DNA reads TGCGCCAGCAGCTTAGGGGGCAGCAAGAACACTGAAGCTTTCTTT.

V gene TRBV7-9 combines with J gene TRBJ2-1; D unresolved. Between the trimmed V and J ends, which lost 1 base and 7 bases, there was a span of 14 bases. Germline values: CDR1 SEHNR, CDR2 FQNEAQ (reference sequence). This CDR3 comprises 15 residues. CDR3 residues: CASSLGVRMENEQFF. The CDR3 region has the DNA TGTGCCAGCAGCTTAGGGGTTAGGATGGAGAATGAGCAGTTCTTC. The full variable domain, its missing parts supplied by reference TRBV7-9 and TRBJ2-1, is DTGVSQNPRHKITKRGQNVTFRCDPISEHNRLYWYRQTLGQGPEFLTYFQNEAQLEKSRLLSDRFSAERPKGSFSTLEIQRTEQGDSAMYLCASSLGVRMENEQFFGPGTRLTVL.

The chain recombines TRBV7-2 with TRBJ2-1; D is unresolved. CDR1 and CDR2 from the germline V gene are SGHTA and FQGNSA. Trimming stripped 3 bases from V and 4 bases from J, with 10 bases between. This CDR3 comprises 14 residues. This CDR3 is CASSFLGPYNEQFF. The CDR3, as DNA: TGTGCCAGCAGCTTTCTTGGGCCATACAATGAGCAGTTCTTC.

The rearrangement uses TRBV27 and TRBJ2-7; no clear D gene. With 5 bases removed from V and 2 bases from J, the gap between germline ends came to 10 bases. This CDR3 has 13 amino acids. CDR1 and CDR2 (germline): MNHEY, SMNVEV (reference sequence). In DNA, the CDR3 is TGTGCCAGCAGTCTCTTCCAAACCTACGAGCAGTACTTC. This sequence encodes CASSLFQTYEQYF.

This clonotype was seen at least ten times. The chain recombines TRBV7-2 with TRBJ1-1, with a tentative D call TRBD1 (5 bases). Germline loops: CDR1 SGHTA, CDR2 FQGNSA. The CDR3 totals 15 residues. Deletions cut 1 base from V and 1 base from J, with 10 bases between. The CDR3 loop is CASSLVGGTNTEAFF. For the CDR3, the DNA is TGTGCCAGCAGCTTAGTCGGGGGAACGAACACTGAAGCTTTCTTT. Complete variable domain (other parts from reference TRBV7-2 and TRBJ1-1): GAGVSQSPSNKVTEKGKDVELRCDPISGHTALYWYRQSLGQGLEFLIYFQGNSAPDKSGLPSDRFSAERTGGSVSTLTIQRTQQEDSAVYLCASSLVGGTNTEAFFGQGTRLTVV.

V usage is TRBV6-6 and J usage is TRBJ2-2; D is ambiguous. The CDR3 consists of 14 residues. CDR1 is MNHNY and CDR2 is SVGAGI in the germline V gene (reference sequence). With 6 bases removed from V and 6 bases from J, the gap between germline ends came to 14 bases. CDR3: CASRGITSAGELFF. CDR3 DNA: TGTGCCAGCAGGGGTATTACCTCAGCCGGGGAGCTGTTTTTT.